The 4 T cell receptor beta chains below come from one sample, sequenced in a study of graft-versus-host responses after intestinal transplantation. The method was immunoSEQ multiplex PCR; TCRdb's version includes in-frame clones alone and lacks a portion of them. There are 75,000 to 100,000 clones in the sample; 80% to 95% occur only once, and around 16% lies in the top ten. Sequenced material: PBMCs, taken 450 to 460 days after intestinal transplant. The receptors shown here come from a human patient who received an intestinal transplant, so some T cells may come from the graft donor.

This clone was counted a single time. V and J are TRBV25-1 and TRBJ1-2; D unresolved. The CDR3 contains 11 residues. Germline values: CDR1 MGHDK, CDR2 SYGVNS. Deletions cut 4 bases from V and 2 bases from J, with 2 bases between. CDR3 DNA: TGTGCCAGCAGTGTAAACTATGGCTACACCTTC. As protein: CASSVNYGYTF.

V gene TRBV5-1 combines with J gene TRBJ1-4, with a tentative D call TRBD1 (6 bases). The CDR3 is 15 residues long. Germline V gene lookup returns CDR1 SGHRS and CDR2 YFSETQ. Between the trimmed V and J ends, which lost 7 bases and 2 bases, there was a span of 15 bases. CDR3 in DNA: TGCGCCAGCGGCGCCACAGGGTTCACTAATGAAAAACTGTTTTTT. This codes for CASGATGFTNEKLFF. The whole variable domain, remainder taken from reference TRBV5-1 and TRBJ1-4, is KAGVTQTPRYLIKTRGQQVTLSCSPISGHRSVSWYQQTPGQGLQFLFEYFSETQRNKGNFPGRFSGRQFSNSRSEMNVSTLELGDSALYLCASGATGFTNEKLFFGSGTQLSVL.

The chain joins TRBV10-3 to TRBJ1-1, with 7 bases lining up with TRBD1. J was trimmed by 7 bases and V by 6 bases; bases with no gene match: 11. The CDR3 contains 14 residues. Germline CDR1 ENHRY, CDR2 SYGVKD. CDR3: CAIRPGTATHEAFF. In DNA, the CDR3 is TGTGCCATCAGACCCGGGACAGCGACCCATGAAGCTTTCTTT.

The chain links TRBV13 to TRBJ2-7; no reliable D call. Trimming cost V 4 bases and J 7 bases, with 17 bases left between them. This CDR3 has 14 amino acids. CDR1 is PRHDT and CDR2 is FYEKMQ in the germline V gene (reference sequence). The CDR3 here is CASSSGPTLGEQYF. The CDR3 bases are TGTGCCAGCAGCTCCGGACCCACTCTGGGGGAGCAGTACTTC.